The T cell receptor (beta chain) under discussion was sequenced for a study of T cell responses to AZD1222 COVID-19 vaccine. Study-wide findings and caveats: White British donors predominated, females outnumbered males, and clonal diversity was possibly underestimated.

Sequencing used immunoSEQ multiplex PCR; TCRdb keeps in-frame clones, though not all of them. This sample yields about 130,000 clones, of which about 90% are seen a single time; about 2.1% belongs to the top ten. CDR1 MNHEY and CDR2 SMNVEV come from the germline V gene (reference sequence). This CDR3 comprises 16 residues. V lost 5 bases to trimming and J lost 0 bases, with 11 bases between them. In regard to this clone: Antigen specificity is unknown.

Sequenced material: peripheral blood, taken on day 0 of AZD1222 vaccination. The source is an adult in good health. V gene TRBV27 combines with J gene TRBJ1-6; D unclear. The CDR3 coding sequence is TGTGCCAGCAGTCGGCTCCCACCCTCCTATAATTCACCCCTCCACTTT. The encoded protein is CASSRLPPSYNSPLHF.